The 9 T cell receptor beta chains given below trace back to one sample, sequenced in a study of CD8+CD57+ T cells in acquired aplastic anemia. TCR beta VDJ and CDR3 profiling used genomic DNA as template. MiXCR, run by TCRdb on the reads, gives a single entry per CDR3 protein. The data show fewer than 250,000 distinct CDR3 sequences, roughly half seen once. The authors sequenced patients whose flow cytometry had shown CD8+CD57+ cell expansion. The material sequenced was sorted CD4+, CD8+, or CD8+CD57+ T cells (not recorded which) from PBMCs. These receptors originate from a human donor with aplastic anemia.

The sample holds many counts of this clonotype. This sequence joins TRBV15 and TRBJ1-1, with a weak D call TRBD1 (6 bases). Germline V lookup: CDR1 LNHNV, CDR2 YYDKDF (reference sequence). Trimming removed 5 bases at V and 1 base at J, with 14 bases between. This CDR3 region has 15 residues. The CDR3 region is CATSYRAVGNTEAFF. CDR3 nucleotide sequence: TGTGCCACCAGCTACAGGGCCGTAGGGAACACTGAAGCTTTCTTT.

The chain couples TRBV10-3 to TRBJ2-5, with TRBD2 identical over 7 bases. The germline V gene has CDR1 ENHRY and CDR2 SYGVKD. The CDR3 has 12 amino acids. The V segment lost 10 bases and the J segment 2 bases; nucleotides outside the gene matches: 4. The DNA of the CDR3 is TGTGCCACGATGGGACTACAAGAGACCCAGTACTTC. This codes for CATMGLQETQYF.

The rearrangement uses TRBV24-1 and TRBJ1-2, with 7 nucleotides matching TRBD1. Germline loops: CDR1 KGHDR, CDR2 SFDVKD. CDR3 length: 14 amino acids. The J segment lost 5 bases and the V segment lost 6 bases, leaving 8 bases of the junction unmatched. CDR3 coding DNA: TGTGCCACCAGTCGAGCCCAGGGGGGGTATGGCTACACCTTC. This translates into CATSRAQGGYGYTF.

In its sample, this clonotype was seen a few times. The chain links TRBV10-1 to TRBJ1-6; D not resolved. This CDR3 spans 13 amino acids. The ends were cut back, 3 bases at V and 7 bases at J, with 7 bases in the middle. From germline, CDR1 is WNHNN and CDR2 SYGVQD (reference sequence). For the CDR3, the DNA is TGCGCCAGCAGTGATGTCAGGAATTCACCCCTCCACTTT. Its translation: CASSDVRNSPLHF.

Notes on this clonotype: Just one base apart from a much larger clone, this may be a read error. V is TRBV9 and J is TRBJ2-1; 9 bases map to TRBD2. With 0 bases clipped from V and 8 bases from J, the junction kept 12 bases outside the gene matches. The CDR3 has 17 amino acids. CDR1 and CDR2 from the germline V gene are SGDLS and YYNGEE. CDR3 loop: CASSVEGGRAGIDEQFF. DNA of the CDR3: TGTGCCAGCAGCGTAGAGGGCGGGAGGGCCGGTATCGATGAGCAGTTCTTC.

To note about this clonotype: An end of the junction differs from the germline gene, which may be a read error. This chain links TRBV10-3 with TRBJ2-2; a possible D gene is TRBD2 (5 bases). Germline CDR1 and CDR2: ENHRY and SYGVKD. This CDR3 has 13 residues. The CDR3 nucleotides are TGTGCCAGCAGTCGGGATTTTCTCGGGGAGCTGTTTTTT. It translates to CASSRDFLGELFF.

The chain carries TRBV7-9 and TRBJ1-1; 8 bases are shared with TRBD1. J gave up 3 bases and V 0 bases, and 9 bases lay outside the gene matches. The V gene's germline CDR1 is SEHNR and CDR2 FQNEAQ (reference sequence). CDR3 length equals 17 residues. Here the CDR3 DNA reads TGTGCCAGCAGCTTAGCGAGTGTGGGACAGGAGTACACTGAAGCTTTCTTT. Its translation is CASSLASVGQEYTEAFF. Full variable domain (remainder filled in from reference TRBV7-9 and TRBJ1-1): DTGVSQNPRHKITKRGQNVTFRCDPISEHNRLYWYRQTLGQGPEFLTYFQNEAQLEKSRLLSDRFSAERPKGSFSTLEIQRTEQGDSAMYLCASSLASVGQEYTEAFFGQGTRLTVV.

Remarks on this clonotype: Compared with germline, one end of the junction differs, possibly owing to a read error. The rearrangement links TRBV19 to TRBJ2-7; D is ambiguous. CDR3 length: 14 residues. CDR1 LNHDA and CDR2 SQIVND come from the germline V gene (reference sequence). The DNA of the CDR3 is TGTGCCAGTAGTATTGGAGATTCGACCTACGAGCGGTACTTC. Translation: CASSIGDSTYERYF.

The chain joins TRBV28 to TRBJ1-2, with D possibly matching TRBD1 (6 bases). The V end lost 3 bases, the J end lost 3 bases, and 11 bases lay between the germline ends. Germline V gene sequence: CDR1 MDHEN, CDR2 SYDVKM. This CDR3 region has 14 residues. The CDR3 nucleotides read TGTGCCAGCAGTTTTGGGGGACACGACTATGGCTACACCTTC. It yields the protein CASSFGGHDYGYTF.